The rows below give T cell receptor beta chains drawn from one sample of a study of T cells in Graves' hyperthyroidism and ophthalmopathy. TCRdb reprocessed the multiplex PCR reads via MiXCR and lists one record per CDR3 protein. This sample has around 250,000 distinct CDR3 sequences, with roughly 15% found just once. Input material: blood. Source of these receptors: a woman aged 40 to 55 with Graves' hyperthyroidism that later progressed to Graves' ophthalmopathy. CDR3s include the opening cysteine and the closing phenylalanine or tryptophan. A D gene is named only where the DNA matches it firmly. The size of a clone is reported for some rows only, either as once, few or many, or as a class for expanded clones.

V gene	J gene	D gene	clone size	CDR3 DNA	CDR3 protein
TRBV4-1	TRBJ2-3	-	few	TGCGCCAGCAGCCAAGGGGTCCTCTGGGGGAGTGCGAGAGATACGCAGTATTTT	CASSQGVLWGSARDTQYF
TRBV6-1	TRBJ2-2	TRBD2	many	TGTGCCAGCTCCGGACTAGCGGGAGTTGGAACCGGGGAGCTGTTTTTT	CASSGLAGVGTGELFF
TRBV30	TRBJ1-5	-	-	TGTGCCTGGAGTGTCCTGTACAATCAGCCCCAGCATTTT	CAWSVLYNQPQHF
TRBV2	TRBJ1-5	TRBD1	many	TGTGCCAGCAGCGGACAGGGCGGTAGCAATCAGCCCCAGCATTTT	CASSGQGGSNQPQHF
TRBV7-9	TRBJ1-1	-	few	TGTGCCAGCAGTTCAGGGTTAAGTGAAGCTTTCTTT	CASSSGLSEAFF
TRBV12-3/TRBV12-4	TRBJ2-2	TRBD1	many	TGTGCCAGCAGTTTAGGGACAGGGGGCGGAGAAGACACCGGGGAGCTGTTTTTT	CASSLGTGGGEDTGELFF
TRBV28	TRBJ1-5	-	many	TGTGCCAGCAGTTTGGCCCCCAATCAGCCCCAGCATTTT	CASSLAPNQPQHF
TRBV4-1	TRBJ2-1	-	many	TGCGCCAGCAGCCAAGAACCCCCAGGGGCCTCCTACAATGAGCAGTTCTTC	CASSQEPPGASYNEQFF
TRBV28	TRBJ2-6	-	many	TGTGCCAGCAGTTTTCGGGGGGCAGTAGGTGGGGCCAACGTCCTGACTTTC	CASSFRGAVGGANVLTF
TRBV11-2	TRBJ1-1	TRBD1	many	TGTGCCAGCAGACCAGGACAGGGGAAAAAAGGCACTGAAGCTTTCTTT	CASRPGQGKKGTEAFF
TRBV4-1	TRBJ1-2	-	few	TGCGCCAGCAGCCAAGAGCAGGGTTCCGTATATGGCTACACCTTC	CASSQEQGSVYGYTF
TRBV3-1	TRBJ2-7	TRBD1	many	TGTGCCAGCAGCCAAGGAGGGGGCATGCAGTACTTC	CASSQGGGMQYF
TRBV4-1	TRBJ2-2	-	-	TGCGCCAGCGGGGGGTTTGACACCGGGGAGCTGTTTTTT	CASGGFDTGELFF
TRBV24-1	TRBJ2-1	TRBD2	many	TGTGCCACCAGTGATGCCTCTAGCGGGAGGGACAATGAGCAGTTCTTC	CATSDASSGRDNEQFF
TRBV19	TRBJ2-6	-	many	TGTGCCAGTAGCATCTCGGCGGGGGCCAACGTCCTGACTTTC	CASSISAGANVLTF
TRBV5-1	TRBJ2-7	TRBD2	many	TGCGCCAGCAGCTTGGGTGGGACTAGCGCGACGCAGTACTTC	CASSLGGTSATQYF
TRBV4-2	TRBJ2-1	TRBD2	-	TGTGCCAGCAGCCAAGTGGGGACTAGCGGGCTCATTGGGGGGGTCAATGAGCAGTTCTTC	CASSQVGTSGLIGGVNEQFF
TRBV7-6	TRBJ1-1	TRBD1	many	TGTGCCAGCAGATCATACACAGGGGATAGTGAAGCTTTCTTT	CASRSYTGDSEAFF
TRBV6-4	TRBJ2-7	TRBD1	-	TGTGCCAGCAGTTACCTTACGGGACAGATCTCCTACGAGCAGTACTTC	CASSYLTGQISYEQYF
TRBV20-1	TRBJ1-1	-	many	TGCAGTGCGGAGGGCCGGAACACTGAAGCTTTCTTT	CSAEGRNTEAFF
TRBV28	TRBJ2-5	TRBD1	many	TGTGCCAGCAGTTTGGGACAGGGGAGGAAGACCCAGTACTTC	CASSLGQGRKTQYF
TRBV7-3	TRBJ2-2	-	few	TGTGCCAGCAGCTTAAGGCTGGCCCCTGGGGAGCTGTTTTTT	CASSLRLAPGELFF
TRBV28	TRBJ1-2	-	many	TGTGCCAGCAGTTCTGGCCCGGTCGGCTATGGCTACACCTTC	CASSSGPVGYGYTF
TRBV20-1	TRBJ2-3	-	many	TGCAGTGCTAGACCGGGGGCCCTCACAGATACGCAGTATTTT	CSARPGALTDTQYF
TRBV11-1	TRBJ2-6	-	many	TGTGCCAGCAGCTTTTTGAGACAGCAAAGCAACTCTGGGGCCAACGTCCTGACTTTC	CASSFLRQQSNSGANVLTF
TRBV15	TRBJ2-2	TRBD2	-	TGTGCCACCAGCAGACTGTGGACTAGCGGGGCCACCGGGGAGCTGTTTTTT	CATSRLWTSGATGELFF
TRBV24-1	TRBJ2-5	-	many	TGTGCCACCAGTGATTTGCATCAGGCCCAGTACTTC	CATSDLHQAQYF
TRBV15	TRBJ2-5	TRBD2	many	TGTGCCACCAGCAGAGATCCTAGCGGGACCGAGACCCAGTACTTC	CATSRDPSGTETQYF
TRBV20-1	TRBJ1-1	-	many	TGCAGTGCTATTGGGGACGGTAAAGCTTTCTTT	CSAIGDGKAFF
TRBV12-3/TRBV12-4	TRBJ1-5	-	many	TGTGCCAGCAGTTTAATCGACTCGCCCCAGCATTTT	CASSLIDSPQHF
TRBV18	TRBJ1-1	-	many	TGTGCCAGCTCACCACCGTCCCGGGACATAGGGGCTGAAGCTTTCTTT	CASSPPSRDIGAEAFF
TRBV3-1	TRBJ2-6	-	many	TGTGCCAGCAGCTTCCGACGGACTGGGGCCAACGTCCTGACTTTC	CASSFRRTGANVLTF
TRBV2	TRBJ1-6	-	many	TGTGCCAGCAGGAGGGGCCTTAATTCACCCCTCCACTTT	CASRRGLNSPLHF
TRBV28	TRBJ1-5	-	many	TGTGCCAGCAGGTTCTCATGGTATCAGCCCCAGCATTTT	CASRFSWYQPQHF
TRBV2	TRBJ2-5	-	many	TGTGCCAGCTCCCCGTGGCCGGGGGCCGAGACCCAGTACTTC	CASSPWPGAETQYF
TRBV6-1	TRBJ2-7	-	many	TGTGCCAGCAGTCTGGACTACAGCTCCTACGAGCAGTACTTC	CASSLDYSSYEQYF
TRBV11-2	TRBJ2-7	-	-	TGTGCCAGCAGCTTGGGTAGGGTTTACGAGCAGTACTTC	CASSLGRVYEQYF
TRBV28	TRBJ1-4	-	many	TGTGCCAGCTATGGGTTTTTTGGCCTTAATGAAAAACTGTTTTTT	CASYGFFGLNEKLFF